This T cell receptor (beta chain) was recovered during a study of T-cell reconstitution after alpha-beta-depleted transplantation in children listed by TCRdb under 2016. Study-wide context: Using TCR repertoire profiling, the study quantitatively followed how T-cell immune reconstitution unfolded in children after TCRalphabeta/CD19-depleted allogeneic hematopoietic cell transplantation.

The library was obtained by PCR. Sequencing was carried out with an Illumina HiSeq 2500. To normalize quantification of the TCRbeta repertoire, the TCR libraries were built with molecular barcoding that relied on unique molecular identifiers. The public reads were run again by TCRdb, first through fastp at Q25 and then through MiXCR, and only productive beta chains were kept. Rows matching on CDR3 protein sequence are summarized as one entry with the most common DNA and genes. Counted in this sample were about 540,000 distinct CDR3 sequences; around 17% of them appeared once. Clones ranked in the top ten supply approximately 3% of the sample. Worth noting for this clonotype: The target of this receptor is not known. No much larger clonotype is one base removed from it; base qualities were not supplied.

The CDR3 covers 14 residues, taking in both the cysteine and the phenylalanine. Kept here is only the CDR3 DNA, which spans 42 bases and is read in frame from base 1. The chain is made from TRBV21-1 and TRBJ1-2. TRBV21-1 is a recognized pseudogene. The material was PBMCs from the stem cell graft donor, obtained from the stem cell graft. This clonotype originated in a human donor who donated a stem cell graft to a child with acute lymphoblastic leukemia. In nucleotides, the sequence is TGTGCCAGCAGCAAAGTAGGCATTAACTATGGCTACACCTTC. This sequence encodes CASSKVGINYGYTF.